The 28 T cell receptor beta chains given below trace back to one sample, sequenced in a study of T cells in localized non-small cell lung cancer. Here immunoSEQ multiplex PCR was the method, and the copy in TCRdb shows in-frame clones only, minus some. Of tens of thousands of clones in the sample, about nine tenths are singletons; the top ten hold approximately 3.9%. Specimen: peripheral blood mononuclear cells, collected before any cancer treatment. Receptor source: a woman aged 40-69 years with stage III lung adenocarcinoma.

The CDR3 region is CAWGGGFKQNTGELFF. The CDR3 DNA sequence: TGTGCCTGGGGAGGGGGTTTTAAGCAGAACACCGGGGAGCTGTTTTTT. The chain couples TRBV30 to TRBJ2-2; D might be TRBD1 or TRBD2, each matching 6 bases. Trimming took 5 bases from V and 1 from J, leaving 17 bases between them. Germline V gives CDR1 GTSNPN, CDR2 SVGIG (reference sequence). The CDR3 has 16 amino acids.

The chain couples TRBV9 to TRBJ2-2; D unclear. With 0 bases removed from V and 5 bases from J, the gap between germline ends came to 8 bases. Germline V CDR1 and CDR2: SGDLS, YYNGEE. This CDR3 is 14 amino acids long. The CDR3: CASSVGHFTGELFF. In DNA form, the CDR3 reads TGTGCCAGCAGCGTAGGACATTTTACCGGGGAGCTGTTTTTT.

This sequence joins TRBV28 and TRBJ1-4; D gene uncertain. The CDR3 covers 13 residues. CDR1 MDHEN and CDR2 SYDVKM come from the germline V gene. V gave up 2 bases and J gave up 4 bases, with 5 bases separating them. The CDR3 DNA sequence: TGTGCCAGCAGTTTACACCATAATGAAAAACTGTTTTTT. Its protein is CASSLHHNEKLFF. Complete variable domain (other parts from reference TRBV28 and TRBJ1-4): DVKVTQSSRYLVKRTGEKVFLECVQDMDHENMFWYRQDPGLGLRLIYFSYDVKMKEKGDIPEGYSVSREKKERFSLILESASTNQTSMYLCASSLHHNEKLFFGSGTQLSVL.

V is TRBV7-9 and J is TRBJ2-3; D is uncertain. V lost 5 bases, J lost 4 bases, and 7 bases lay in between. The CDR3 is 12 residues long. Germline V gives CDR1 SEHNR, CDR2 FQNEAQ (reference sequence). CDR3: CASSHISDTQYF. CDR3 DNA sequence: TGTGCCAGCAGCCATATTTCAGATACGCAGTATTTT.

The rearrangement links TRBV7-8 to TRBJ1-3; TRBD1 aligns across 9 bases. V shed 5 bases, J shed 4 bases, and the junction held 3 bases outside the gene matches. CDR1 is SGHVS, CDR2 FQNEAQ, per germline. This CDR3 contains 14 residues. The CDR3 bases are TGTGCCAGCAGCGCACAGGGGGCAGGAAACACCATATATTTT. As protein: CASSAQGAGNTIYF.

The chain couples TRBV6-4 to TRBJ1-2; tentative D call: TRBD1 (6 bases). This CDR3 is built from 14 residues. V was cut by 7 bases and J by 6 bases, with 18 bases left in between. Per germline, CDR1 MRHNA and CDR2 SNTAGT. This CDR3 reads CASTKLQGSDGYTF. The CDR3 DNA reads TGTGCCAGCACAAAACTACAGGGATCGGATGGCTACACCTTC.

The J gene is TRBJ1-1, the V gene TRBV9, with D hard to call. Germline-derived CDR1 and CDR2 are SGDLS and YYNGEE. The CDR3 sequence is 15 residues long. V lost 0 bases and J 0 bases, leaving 9 bases between the germline ends. CDR3 bases: TGTGCCAGCAGCGTAGACCCCACCATGAACACTGAAGCTTTCTTT. It is translated as CASSVDPTMNTEAFF. Together with reference TRBV9 and TRBJ1-1, the CDR3 gives the full variable domain: DSGVTQTPKHLITATGQRVTLRCSPRSGDLSVYWYQQSLDQGLQFLIQYYNGEERAKGNILERFSAQQFPDLHSELNLSSLELGDSALYFCASSVDPTMNTEAFFGQGTRLTVV.

This chain uses TRBV6-5 with TRBJ2-3, with D tentatively TRBD1 or TRBD2 (6 bases each). The CDR3 has 15 residues. Per germline, CDR1 MNHEY and CDR2 SVGAGI. V was clipped by 2 bases and J by 1 base, with 10 bases between them. CDR3 sequence: CASSYLGGGTDTQYF. The DNA of the CDR3 is TGTGCCAGCAGTTACCTCGGGGGCGGCACAGATACGCAGTATTTT.

This clone has just one count. V and J are TRBV18 and TRBJ1-3, with TRBD1 as a possible D gene (5 bases). Germline-derived CDR1 and CDR2 are KGHSH and LQKENI. The CDR3 extends over 15 amino acids. The ends were cut back, 4 bases at V and 7 bases at J, with 17 bases in the middle. CDR3 nucleotides: TGTGCCAGCTCACTTACGGGGGAGCAGAGCAACACCATATATTTT. Its protein is CASSLTGEQSNTIYF.

The chain has TRBV5-1 and TRBJ1-1, with a weak D call TRBD1 (6 bases). The CDR3 loop spans 13 amino acids. The germline gives CDR1 SGHRS, CDR2 YFSETQ. Deletions cut 7 bases from V and 1 base from J, with 11 bases between. The CDR3, as DNA: TGCGCCAGCGCCTCGGGGGCGAACACTGAAGCTTTCTTT. It is translated as CASASGANTEAFF.

The rearrangement joins TRBV18 to TRBJ2-3; D gene ambiguous. CDR1 KGHSH and CDR2 LQKENI come from the germline V gene. V shed 5 bases and J shed 0 bases, with 12 bases lying between them. This CDR3 is 15 amino acids long. CDR3 protein: CASSEAPTSTDTQYF. Written as DNA, the CDR3 is TGTGCCAGCTCAGAGGCTCCGACTAGCACAGATACGCAGTATTTT.

The gene calls are TRBV18 and TRBJ1-1; 8 bases are shared with TRBD1. Germline values: CDR1 KGHSH, CDR2 LQKENI. J gave up 5 bases and V 5 bases, and 7 bases lay outside the gene matches. The CDR3 loop spans 14 amino acids. The CDR3 protein is CASSTDRVGTEAFF. CDR3 coding DNA: TGTGCCAGCTCAACGGACAGGGTTGGAACTGAAGCTTTCTTT.

The chain is built from TRBV7-9 and TRBJ1-1; D uncertain. Germline assignment: CDR1 SEHNR and CDR2 FQNEAQ (reference sequence). CDR3 length: 13 residues. V was shortened by 1 base and J by 3 bases, with 6 bases between the two germline ends. CDR3 bases: TGTGCCAGCAGCTTAGTGCAGGACACTGAAGCTTTCTTT. It encodes CASSLVQDTEAFF.

The J gene is TRBJ2-1, the V gene TRBV11-2; 9 nucleotides match TRBD2. V was pared by 5 bases and J by 6 bases, with 8 bases of the junction left unmatched. The CDR3 runs 15 residues. CDR1 is SGHAT and CDR2 is FQNNGV in the germline V gene. CDR3 loop: CASSPLAGDTNEQFF. DNA of the CDR3: TGTGCCAGCAGCCCCTTAGCGGGAGACACCAATGAGCAGTTCTTC.

The chain has TRBV11-2 and TRBJ2-7; TRBD1 aligns across 8 bases. V shed 3 bases and J 4 bases; nucleotides not matched to a gene: 5. This CDR3 region has 14 residues. Germline CDR1 and CDR2: SGHAT and FQNNGV. The CDR3 bases are TGTGCCAGCAGCTTCTCGCAGGGGGCTTACGAGCAGTACTTC. Its translation: CASSFSQGAYEQYF.

This chain connects TRBV30 to TRBJ1-2; tentative D call: TRBD1 (6 bases). There are 15 residues in the CDR3. Per germline, CDR1 GTSNPN and CDR2 SVGIG (reference sequence). The V end lost 5 bases, the J end lost 4 bases, and 20 bases lay between the germline ends. The CDR3 here is CAWVPGGGGVYGYTF. CDR3 nucleotides: TGTGCCTGGGTCCCTGGGGGGGGCGGGGTCTATGGCTACACCTTC.

V is TRBV19 and J is TRBJ2-7; maybe TRBD1 (6 bases). Between the trimmed V and J ends, which lost 3 bases and 3 bases, there was a span of 15 bases. Germline CDR1 is LNHDA and CDR2 is SQIVND (reference sequence). The CDR3 covers 15 residues. CDR3 DNA: TGTGCCAGTAGTATGTTTGGACAGACAAACTACGAGCAGTACTTC. This gives the protein CASSMFGQTNYEQYF.

The J gene is TRBJ2-1, the V gene TRBV5-1; D may be TRBD1 or TRBD2 (5 bases each). The CDR3 covers 15 residues. Trimming cost V 3 bases and J 4 bases, with 14 bases left between them. The germline V gene has CDR1 SGHRS and CDR2 YFSETQ. CDR3 DNA: TGCGCCAGCAGCTCCTCCGGGACGGAATACAATGAGCAGTTCTTC. Translating gives CASSSSGTEYNEQFF.

The chain recombines TRBV6-1 with TRBJ2-7, with D perhaps TRBD1 (6 bases). The CDR3 has 13 residues. Trimming shortened V by 6 bases and J by 5 bases, and 14 bases separated the two germline ends. Germline loops: CDR1 MNHNS, CDR2 SASEGT. In nucleotides, the CDR3 is TGTGCCAGCAGCCCGGGACAACCCAACGAGCAGTACTTC. Encoded protein: CASSPGQPNEQYF.

V is TRBV27 and J is TRBJ1-1; TRBD1 is a possible D gene (6 bases). Trimming took 6 bases from V and 2 from J, leaving 34 bases between them. CDR1 and CDR2 (germline): MNHEY, SMNVEV (reference sequence). There are 21 residues in the CDR3. The CDR3: CASRLQGRTPATYTSNTEAFF. Here the CDR3 DNA reads TGTGCCAGCAGATTACAGGGACGGACCCCAGCCACCTATACTAGTAACACTGAAGCTTTCTTT.

The rearrangement uses TRBV7-9 and TRBJ2-5, with D possibly TRBD1 on 6 matching bases. Looked up from germline, CDR1 is SEHNR and CDR2 is FQNEAQ (reference sequence). V lost 2 bases and J lost 5, with 12 bases in between. This CDR3 has 14 residues. CDR3 sequence: CASSLRGRGETQYF. The DNA for the CDR3 is TGTGCCAGCAGCTTACGGGGTAGGGGGGAGACCCAGTACTTC.

The chain has TRBV28 and TRBJ1-4, with 8 bases fitting TRBD1. CDR1 and CDR2 (germline): MDHEN, SYDVKM. J gave up 5 bases and V 9 bases, and 8 bases lay outside the gene matches. This CDR3 region has 14 residues. The CDR3 sequence: CASNRGRVNEKLFF. The CDR3 region has the DNA TGTGCCAGTAACAGGGGGAGGGTGAATGAAAAACTGTTTTTT.

The chain employs TRBV5-1 and TRBJ2-3; D is perhaps TRBD2 (5 bases). Per the germline V gene, CDR1 is SGHRS and CDR2 is YFSETQ. The CDR3 length is 14 residues. V lost 0 bases, J lost 5 bases, and 10 bases lay in between. DNA for the CDR3: TGCGCCAGCAGCTTGGTACTAGAGAAAGATACGCAGTATTTT. This encodes CASSLVLEKDTQYF.

Regarding this clone: The junction does not match germline at one end; this may be a read error. The CDR3 region is CAWNPGDSPLHF. CDR3 sequence (DNA): TGTGCTTGGAACCCTGGGGATTCACCCCTCCACTTT. The chain employs TRBV30 and TRBJ1-6; D gene uncertain. CDR3 length equals 12 residues. Germline V lookup: CDR1 GTSNPN, CDR2 SVGIG (reference sequence).

The chain employs TRBV27 and TRBJ1-2; D is unclear. The CDR3 contains 13 residues. From germline, CDR1 is MNHEY and CDR2 SMNVEV (reference sequence). Trimming pared 5 bases from V and 0 bases from J, leaving 7 bases between. The CDR3 DNA reads as TGTGCCAGCAGTCCAGGCGCTAACTATGGCTACACCTTC. Protein product: CASSPGANYGYTF.

This rearrangement joins TRBV18 to TRBJ1-3; TRBD1 might be the D (5 bases). V was clipped by 5 bases and J by 0 bases, with 14 bases between them. Germline assignment: CDR1 KGHSH and CDR2 LQKENI. The CDR3 has 16 residues. CDR3 loop: CASSIRDQISGNTIYF. In DNA form, the CDR3 reads TGTGCCAGCTCAATCCGGGACCAGATCTCTGGAAACACCATATATTTT.

This clone was found once. The chain employs TRBV6-5 and TRBJ2-1, with 7 bases aligning to TRBD1. The junction had 10 bases not matched to a gene; V was cut back by 5 bases and J by 9 bases. Germline V lookup: CDR1 MNHEY, CDR2 SVGAGI. The CDR3 loop spans 14 amino acids. DNA of the CDR3: TGTGCCAGCAGTCCAGGGACAGTTGGTGGTGAGCAGTTCTTC. Translating gives CASSPGTVGGEQFF.

The J gene is TRBJ2-1, the V gene TRBV28; 7 bases match TRBD2. The V gene's germline CDR1 is MDHEN and CDR2 SYDVKM. CDR3 length: 15 residues. J lost 6 bases, V lost 5 bases, and 10 bases had no gene match. The CDR3 coding sequence is TGTGCCAGCAGTGCAGGGACTAACGGGTTCAATGAGCAGTTCTTC. This encodes CASSAGTNGFNEQFF.